This T cell receptor beta chain was sequenced in a study of OX40 agonist ivuxolimab in advanced cancers. In the study overall: The costimulatory receptor OX40 (CD134) was targeted by ivuxolimab, a fully human IgG2 agonistic monoclonal antibody. Intravenous ivuxolimab was administered to patients every 2 weeks at six dose levels: 0.01, 0.1, 0.3, 1.5, 3 and 10 mg/kg. Among the roughly 52 dose-escalation patients, 19 had hepatocellular carcinoma, about 15 melanoma, 9 renal cell carcinoma and 9 head and neck cancer. In the dose-escalation cohort, more than 75% of patients were male, and the mean age was approximately 60 years, with a range of roughly 23 to 85. Prior anti-PD-1, anti-PD-L1 or anti-CTLA-4 therapy was permitted, and checkpoint inhibitors had been received by roughly 42% of dose-escalation patients. Partial responses were achieved by three dose-escalation patients, of whom one had hepatocellular carcinoma and two had cutaneous melanoma. The point of sequencing TCRbeta in the periphery was to test whether ivuxolimab changed TCR sequence diversity and drove clonal T-cell expansion. The monotherapy dose-escalation portion (N of about 57 patients) of the phase I ivuxolimab trial is reported in the paper.

Genomic DNA was extracted from sorted cells for sequencing of the TCRbeta CDR3 region. TCRbeta CDR3 regions were sequenced using the immunoSEQ Assay. Drawn from immuneACCESS, this table holds only the in-frame rearrangements with V and J called that TCRdb kept. Clones are partly lost; checked studies trace under half to an unresolved V gene and leave the rest unexplained. For this sample the table gives about 66,000 clones, of which about 87% were detected only once. The ten largest clones take up roughly 3% of the sample. The trial excluded patients who had a history of autoimmune disease or who were on systemic immunosuppression. In every dose cohort, peripheral blood was drawn for TCR sequencing at baseline, cycle 4 day 1, and cycle 7 day 1. The samples were taken from a phase I, first-in-human, multicenter, open-label dose-escalation trial of ivuxolimab. Adults with locally advanced or metastatic head and neck squamous cell, hepatocellular, melanoma or renal cell carcinoma were enrolled in the trial. CD4+ and CD8+ T cells were sorted separately from peripheral blood before TCR sequencing.

Note on this clone: Its antigen is still unknown. One base away there is no much larger clone; base qualities are not given.

Here is what the overall study found, with its caveats: After ivuxolimab, more expanded clones were found on average in CD8+ T cells than in CD4+ T cells. The antigen specificity of the peripheral T cells that underwent clonal expansion was not determined. Low levels of normalized T-cell clonal expansion were also seen in some patients who did not respond. At doses of 0.1 to 3.0 mg/kg, clonal expansion of both CD4+ and CD8+ T cells in blood was seen between baseline and week 6. In the 0.1-3.0 mg/kg groups, partial responders were among the patients with the lowest normalized peripheral clonal expansion, particularly in CD8+ T cells.

The source is an adult with an advanced solid tumor such as melanoma, head and neck, liver or kidney cancer. Sequencing used CD4+ or CD8+ T cells sorted from blood, obtained in a trial of the OX40 agonist ivuxolimab.

The CDR3 has the sequence CASSFHGTTNEQFF. At the DNA level, the sequence is TGTGCCAGCAGCTTTCACGGGACCACTAATGAGCAGTTCTTC. The chain was built from TRBV7-2 and TRBJ2-1; the D assignment is uncertain and may be TRBD1 or TRBD2, with 5 bases supporting each. CDR1 and CDR2, looked up from the germline V gene, are SGHTA and FQGNSA. The junction carries 13 bases between V and J, which are trimmed by 3 bases and 7 bases respectively. Spanning cysteine to phenylalanine, the CDR3 consists of 14 amino acids. The retained sequence is limited to the CDR3, 42 bases, with the frame set at the first base.